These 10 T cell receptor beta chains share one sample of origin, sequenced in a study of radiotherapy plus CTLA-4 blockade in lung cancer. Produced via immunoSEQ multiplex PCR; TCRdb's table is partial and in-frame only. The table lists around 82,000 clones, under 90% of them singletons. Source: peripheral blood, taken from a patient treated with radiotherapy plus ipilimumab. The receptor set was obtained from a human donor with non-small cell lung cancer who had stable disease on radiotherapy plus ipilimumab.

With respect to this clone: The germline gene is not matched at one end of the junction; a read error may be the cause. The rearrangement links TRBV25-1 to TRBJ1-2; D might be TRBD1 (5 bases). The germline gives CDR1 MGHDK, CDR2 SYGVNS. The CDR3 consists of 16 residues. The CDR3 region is CARSDAGVGGMDGYTF. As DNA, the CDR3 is TGTGCCCGCAGTGATGCGGGGGTGGGGGGAATGGATGGCTACACCTTC.

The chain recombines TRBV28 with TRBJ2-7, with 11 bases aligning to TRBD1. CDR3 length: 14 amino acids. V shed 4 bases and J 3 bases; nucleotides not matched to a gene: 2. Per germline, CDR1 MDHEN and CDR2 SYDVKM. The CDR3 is CASSWTGGRYEQYF. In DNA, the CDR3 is TGTGCCAGCAGTTGGACAGGGGGCCGCTACGAGCAGTACTTC.

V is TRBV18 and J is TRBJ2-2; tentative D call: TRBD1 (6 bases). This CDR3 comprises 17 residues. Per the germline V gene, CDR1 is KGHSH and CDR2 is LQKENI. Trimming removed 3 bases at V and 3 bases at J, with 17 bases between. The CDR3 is CASSPTQGMGDTGELFF. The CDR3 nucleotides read TGTGCCAGCTCACCGACACAGGGCATGGGGGACACCGGGGAGCTGTTTTTT.

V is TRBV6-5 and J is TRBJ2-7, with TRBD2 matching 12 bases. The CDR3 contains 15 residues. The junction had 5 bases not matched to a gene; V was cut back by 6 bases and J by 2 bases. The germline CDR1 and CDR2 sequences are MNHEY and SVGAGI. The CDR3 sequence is CASSEGLAGAYEQYF. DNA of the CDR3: TGTGCCAGCAGCGAGGGACTAGCGGGTGCCTACGAGCAGTACTTC.

The CDR3 spells CASSQQKNTEAFF. Written as DNA, the CDR3 is TGTGCCAGTAGTCAACAGAAGAACACTGAAGCTTTCTTT. This chain joins TRBV19 and TRBJ1-1; no firm D call. The CDR3 is 13 residues long. V was pared by 5 bases and J by 1 base, with 8 bases between. Germline V gene data show CDR1 as LNHDA and CDR2 as SQIVND (reference sequence).

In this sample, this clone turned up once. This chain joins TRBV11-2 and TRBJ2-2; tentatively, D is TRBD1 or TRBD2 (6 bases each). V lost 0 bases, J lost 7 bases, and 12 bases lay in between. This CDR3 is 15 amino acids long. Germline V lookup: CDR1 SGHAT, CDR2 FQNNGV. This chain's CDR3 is CASSLEGGPIGELFF. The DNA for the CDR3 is TGTGCCAGCAGCTTAGAAGGGGGGCCAATCGGGGAGCTGTTTTTT.

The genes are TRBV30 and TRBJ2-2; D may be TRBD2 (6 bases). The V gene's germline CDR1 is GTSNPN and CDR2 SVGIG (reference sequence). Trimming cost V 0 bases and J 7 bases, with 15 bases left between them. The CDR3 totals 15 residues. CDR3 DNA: TGTGCCTGGAGTGTAACAGGCGGGACTGGCGGGGAGCTGTTTTTT. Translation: CAWSVTGGTGGELFF.

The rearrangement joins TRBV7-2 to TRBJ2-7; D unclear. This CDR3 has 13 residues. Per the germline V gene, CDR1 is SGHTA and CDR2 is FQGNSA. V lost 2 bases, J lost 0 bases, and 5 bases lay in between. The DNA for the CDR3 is TGTGCCAGCAGCTTAACAACCTCCTACGAGCAGTACTTC. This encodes CASSLTTSYEQYF.

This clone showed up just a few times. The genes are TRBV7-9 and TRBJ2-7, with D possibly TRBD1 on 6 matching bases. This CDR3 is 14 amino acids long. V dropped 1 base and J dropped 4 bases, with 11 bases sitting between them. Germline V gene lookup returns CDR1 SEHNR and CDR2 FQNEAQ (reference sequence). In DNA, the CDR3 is TGTGCCAGCAGCTTAGGTTCGCAGGGGTACGAGCAGTACTTC. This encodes CASSLGSQGYEQYF.

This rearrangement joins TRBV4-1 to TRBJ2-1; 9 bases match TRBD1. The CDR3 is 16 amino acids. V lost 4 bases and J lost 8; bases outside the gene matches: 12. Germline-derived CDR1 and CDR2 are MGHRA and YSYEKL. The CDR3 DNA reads TGCGCCAGCAGCCGCGCCGCCCGGGACAGGGTGGATGAGCAGTTCTTC. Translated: CASSRAARDRVDEQFF.